This T cell receptor beta chain was recorded in a study of CD8+ T cells in alopecia areata. Extracted RNA was reverse transcribed, and the resulting cDNA served as sequencing template. Sequencing was performed with immunoSEQ multiplex PCR; in TCRdb, only in-frame clones are kept and a portion is missing. This table holds roughly 250,000 clones, 67% found once. CDR1 SQVTM and CDR2 ANQGSEA come from the germline V gene. V was trimmed by 1 base and J by 11 bases, leaving 12 bases between them. The CDR3 totals 12 residues. Lesional scalp tissue (obtained by punch biopsy) and peripheral blood were collected from alopecia areata patients. Separation by sorting yielded CD4+ and CD8+ T cells from PBMCs.

The source material was CD4+ T cells sorted from blood, sampled at week 0. V usage is TRBV29-1 and J usage is TRBJ2-1; the D gene is possibly TRBD2 (5 bases). The sequence was collected from a human donor with alopecia areata. This CDR3 reads CSVEGGSVQQFF. CDR3 DNA sequence: TGCAGCGTTGAAGGAGGGTCAGTGCAGCAGTTCTTC.